This passage covers 10 T cell receptor beta chains from one sample sequenced in a study of shared clonotypes between healthy human individuals. Positively selected for CCR7, the CD45RO-negative cells used as naive CD8 cells excluded terminally differentiated effector memory CD45RA+ cells. Produced via immunoSEQ multiplex PCR; TCRdb's table is partial and in-frame only. The table includes millions of clones, about 92% detected once. The sequencing sample was made of naive CD8+ T cells from PBMCs. These receptors came from a man aged 18 to 35 in good health. Some clones in this sample may be carry-over from other donors' samples.

The table lists this clone with a count of one. The J gene is TRBJ1-5, the V gene TRBV19; a possible D gene is TRBD1 (5 bases). CDR1 and CDR2 (germline): LNHDA, SQIVND (reference sequence). V was shortened by 4 bases and J by 7 bases, with 23 bases between the two germline ends. The CDR3 is made up of 17 amino acids. The CDR3 DNA reads TGTGCCAGTAGTAGTCAGGGATTTCGTCACGCACTCCAGCCCCAGCATTTT. Encoded protein: CASSSQGFRHALQPQHF.

The sample holds a few counts of this clone. The V and J genes are TRBV15 and TRBJ1-4; the D gene is possibly TRBD1 (5 bases). There are 15 residues in the CDR3. Germline V gene lookup returns CDR1 LNHNV and CDR2 YYDKDF (reference sequence). Trimming removed 0 bases at V and 0 bases at J, with 5 bases between. The CDR3 sequence: CATSRDRATNEKLFF. Here the CDR3 DNA reads TGTGCCACCAGCAGAGACAGGGCAACTAATGAAAAACTGTTTTTT.

The rearrangement uses TRBV6-1 and TRBJ2-7; possibly TRBD1 or TRBD2 for D (5 bases each). The length of the CDR3 is 14 residues. Looked up from germline, CDR1 is MNHNS and CDR2 is SASEGT. The V and J ends lost 2 bases and 3 bases respectively, with 11 bases between them. CDR3: CASSELGTVYEQYF. CDR3 DNA: TGTGCCAGCAGTGAATTGGGGACCGTCTACGAGCAGTACTTC.

The V and J genes are TRBV9 and TRBJ2-1; tentative D call: TRBD2 (6 bases). V dropped 0 bases and J dropped 10 bases, with 20 bases sitting between them. The length of the CDR3 is 16 residues. Germline V CDR1 and CDR2: SGDLS, YYNGEE. The CDR3, as DNA: TGTGCCAGCAGCGTAGCAGGCGGGGCGGGTTTAGGGGAGCAGTTCTTC. Its protein is CASSVAGGAGLGEQFF. Full variable domain (remainder filled in from reference TRBV9 and TRBJ2-1): DSGVTQTPKHLITATGQRVTLRCSPRSGDLSVYWYQQSLDQGLQFLIQYYNGEERAKGNILERFSAQQFPDLHSELNLSSLELGDSALYFCASSVAGGAGLGEQFFGPGTRLTVL.

The chain is built from TRBV7-9 and TRBJ2-7; D possibly corresponds to TRBD1 (5 bases). Germline-derived CDR1 and CDR2 are SEHNR and FQNEAQ (reference sequence). The CDR3 runs 15 residues. V lost 6 bases, J lost 3 bases, and 18 bases lay in between. CDR3 region: CASSSDTLIGYEQYF. The DNA of the CDR3 is TGTGCCAGCAGTTCGGACACCCTGATAGGCTACGAGCAGTACTTC.

The chain has TRBV7-9 and TRBJ2-1; tentatively, D is TRBD1 or TRBD2 (5 bases each). V lost 8 bases to trimming and J lost 13 bases, with 21 bases between them. Germline CDR1 is SEHNR and CDR2 is FQNEAQ (reference sequence). The CDR3 runs to 13 residues. In DNA, the CDR3 is TGTGCCAGCGCCCTCGGGGCCCCACCGAATCAGTTCTTC. It is translated as CASALGAPPNQFF.

The chain links TRBV27 to TRBJ2-2, with a tentative D call TRBD2 (5 bases). With 5 bases removed from V and 1 base from J, the gap between germline ends came to 11 bases. The germline V gene has CDR1 MNHEY and CDR2 SMNVEV (reference sequence). This CDR3 is 15 amino acids long. The DNA for the CDR3 is TGTGCCAGCAGTGAGGGAGCCCGGAACACCGGGGAGCTGTTTTTT. Encoded protein: CASSEGARNTGELFF.

This chain uses TRBV28 with TRBJ2-3; 9 bases match TRBD2. Germline CDR1 reads MDHEN; CDR2 reads SYDVKM. The V segment lost 4 bases and the J segment 0 bases; nucleotides outside the gene matches: 11. The CDR3 length is 18 residues. In DNA, the CDR3 is TGTGCCAGCAGTTCGACGCGTTGGACTAGCGCGAGCACAGATACGCAGTATTTT. Residues: CASSSTRWTSASTDTQYF.

This chain links TRBV7-2 with TRBJ2-3; the D gene is possibly TRBD2 (5 bases). In germline, CDR1 is SGHTA, CDR2 FQGNSA. V was shortened by 5 bases and J by 1 base, with 13 bases between the two germline ends. The CDR3 has 15 amino acids. In DNA, the CDR3 is TGTGCCAGCAGCCCACGCGGGTTTCGCACAGATACGCAGTATTTT. Translated: CASSPRGFRTDTQYF.

This chain uses TRBV4-1 with TRBJ1-2; D call uncertain. The CDR3 is 15 residues long. The ends were cut back, 3 bases at V and 4 bases at J, with 15 bases in the middle. In germline, CDR1 is MGHRA, CDR2 YSYEKL. The DNA of the CDR3 is TGCGCCAGCAGCCACCAACCGGACGGAGGCTATGGCTACACCTTC. Translating it yields CASSHQPDGGYGYTF.